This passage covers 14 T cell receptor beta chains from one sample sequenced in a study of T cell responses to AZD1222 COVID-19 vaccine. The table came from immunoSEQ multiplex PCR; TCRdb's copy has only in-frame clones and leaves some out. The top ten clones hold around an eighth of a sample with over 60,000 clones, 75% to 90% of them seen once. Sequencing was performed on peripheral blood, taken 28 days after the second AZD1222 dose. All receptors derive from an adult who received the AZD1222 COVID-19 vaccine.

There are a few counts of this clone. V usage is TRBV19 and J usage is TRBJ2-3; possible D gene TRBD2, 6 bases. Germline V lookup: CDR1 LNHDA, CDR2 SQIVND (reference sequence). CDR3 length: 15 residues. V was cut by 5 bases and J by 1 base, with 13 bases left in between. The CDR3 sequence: CASSSTGTRTDTQYF. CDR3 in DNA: TGTGCCAGTAGTTCGACCGGGACTCGCACAGATACGCAGTATTTT.

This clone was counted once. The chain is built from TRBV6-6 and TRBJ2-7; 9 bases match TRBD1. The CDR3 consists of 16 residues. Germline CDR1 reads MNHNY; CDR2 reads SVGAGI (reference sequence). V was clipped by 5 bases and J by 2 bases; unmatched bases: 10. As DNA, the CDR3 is TGTGCCAGCAGTGCGGCCGGGACAGGGCCCACCTACGAGCAGTACTTC. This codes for CASSAAGTGPTYEQYF.

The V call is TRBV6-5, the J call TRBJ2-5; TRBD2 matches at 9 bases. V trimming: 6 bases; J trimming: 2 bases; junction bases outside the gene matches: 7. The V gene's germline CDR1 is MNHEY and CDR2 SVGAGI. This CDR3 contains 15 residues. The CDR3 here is CASRSSGANQETQYF. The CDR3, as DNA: TGTGCCAGCAGATCTAGCGGGGCTAATCAAGAGACCCAGTACTTC.

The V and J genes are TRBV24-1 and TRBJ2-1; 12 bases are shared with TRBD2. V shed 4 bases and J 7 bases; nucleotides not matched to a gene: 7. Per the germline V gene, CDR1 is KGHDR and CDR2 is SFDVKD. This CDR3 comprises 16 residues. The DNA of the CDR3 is TGTGCCACCAGTGACACTAGCGGGGGGAATAGGAATGAGCAGTTCTTC. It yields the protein CATSDTSGGNRNEQFF.

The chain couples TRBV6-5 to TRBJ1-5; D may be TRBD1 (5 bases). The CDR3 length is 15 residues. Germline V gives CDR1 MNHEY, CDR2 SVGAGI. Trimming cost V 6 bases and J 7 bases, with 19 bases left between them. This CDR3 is CASSPSGVEGQPQHF. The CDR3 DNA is TGTGCCAGCAGCCCCAGCGGGGTCGAGGGGCAGCCCCAGCATTTT.

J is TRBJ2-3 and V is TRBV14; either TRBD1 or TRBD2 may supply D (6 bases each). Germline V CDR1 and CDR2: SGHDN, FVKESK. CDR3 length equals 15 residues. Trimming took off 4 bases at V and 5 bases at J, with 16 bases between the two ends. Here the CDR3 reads CASSPRGRGVDTQYF. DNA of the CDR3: TGTGCCAGCAGCCCCCGGGGTAGGGGGGTAGATACGCAGTATTTT. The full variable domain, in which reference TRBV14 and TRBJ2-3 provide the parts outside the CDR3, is EAGVTQFPSHSVIEKGQTVTLRCDPISGHDNLYWYRRVMGKEIKFLLHFVKESKQDESGMPNNRFLAERTGGTYSTLKVQPAELEDSGVYFCASSPRGRGVDTQYFGPGTRLTVL.

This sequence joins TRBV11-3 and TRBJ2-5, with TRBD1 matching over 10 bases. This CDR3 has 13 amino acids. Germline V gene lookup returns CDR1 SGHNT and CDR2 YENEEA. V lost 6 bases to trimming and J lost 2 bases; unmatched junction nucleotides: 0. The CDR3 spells CASRGQGQETQYF. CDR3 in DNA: TGTGCCAGCAGGGGACAGGGGCAAGAGACCCAGTACTTC.

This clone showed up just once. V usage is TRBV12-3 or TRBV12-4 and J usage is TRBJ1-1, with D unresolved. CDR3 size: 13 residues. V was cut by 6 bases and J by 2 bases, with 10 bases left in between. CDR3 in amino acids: CASRYSDNTEAFF. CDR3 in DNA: TGTGCCAGCAGATACAGCGATAACACTGAAGCTTTCTTT.

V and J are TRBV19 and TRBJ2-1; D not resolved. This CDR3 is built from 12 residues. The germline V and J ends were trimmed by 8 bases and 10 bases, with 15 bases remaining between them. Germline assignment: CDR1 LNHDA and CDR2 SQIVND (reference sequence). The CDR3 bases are TGTGCCAGTGGCGGAGAGCCGGGCGAGCAGTTCTTC. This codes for CASGGEPGEQFF. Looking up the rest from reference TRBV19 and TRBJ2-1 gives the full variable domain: DGGITQSPKYLFRKEGQNVTLSCEQNLNHDAMYWYRQDPGQGLRLIYYSQIVNDFQKGDIAEGYSVSREKKESFPLTVTSAQKNPTAFYLCASGGEPGEQFFGPGTRLTVL.

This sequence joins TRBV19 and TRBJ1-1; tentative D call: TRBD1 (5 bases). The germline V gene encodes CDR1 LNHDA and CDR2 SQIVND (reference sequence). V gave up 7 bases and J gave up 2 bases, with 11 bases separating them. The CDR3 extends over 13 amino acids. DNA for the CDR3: TGTGCCAGTACTCGCCGGGACAACACTGAAGCTTTCTTT. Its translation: CASTRRDNTEAFF.

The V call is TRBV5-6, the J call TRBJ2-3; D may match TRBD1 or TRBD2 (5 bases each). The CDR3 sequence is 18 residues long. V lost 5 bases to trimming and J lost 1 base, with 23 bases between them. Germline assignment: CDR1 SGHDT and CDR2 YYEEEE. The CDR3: CASSFFAQWGKGTDTQYF. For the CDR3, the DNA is TGTGCCAGCAGTTTTTTTGCTCAATGGGGGAAGGGCACAGATACGCAGTATTTT. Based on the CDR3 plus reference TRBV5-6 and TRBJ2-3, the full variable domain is DAGVTQSPTHLIKTRGQQVTLRCSPKSGHDTVSWYQQALGQGPQFIFQYYEEEERQRGNFPDRFSGHQFPNYSSELNVNALLLGDSALYLCASSFFAQWGKGTDTQYFGPGTRLTVL.

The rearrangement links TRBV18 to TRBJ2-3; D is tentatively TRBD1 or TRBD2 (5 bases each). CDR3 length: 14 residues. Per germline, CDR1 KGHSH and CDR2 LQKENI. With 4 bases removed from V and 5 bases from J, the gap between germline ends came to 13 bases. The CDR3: CASSRSGRGDTQYF. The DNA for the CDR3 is TGTGCCAGCTCACGTTCGGGGCGAGGAGATACGCAGTATTTT.

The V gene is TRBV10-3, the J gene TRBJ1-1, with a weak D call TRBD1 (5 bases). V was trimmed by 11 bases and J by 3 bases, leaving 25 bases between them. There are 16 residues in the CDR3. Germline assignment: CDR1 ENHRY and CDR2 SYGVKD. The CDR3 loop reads CAANGHEAGSDTEAFF. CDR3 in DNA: TGTGCCGCGAACGGGCATGAGGCAGGGTCGGACACTGAAGCTTTCTTT.

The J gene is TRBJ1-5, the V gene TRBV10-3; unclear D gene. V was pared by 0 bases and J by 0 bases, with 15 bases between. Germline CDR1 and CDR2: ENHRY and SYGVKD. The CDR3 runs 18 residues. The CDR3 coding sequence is TGTGCCATCAGTGAGTCGGATGTCAGAGAAAGTAGCAATCAGCCCCAGCATTTT. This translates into CAISESDVRESSNQPQHF.